This T cell receptor (beta chain) was captured in a study of shared clonotypes between healthy human individuals. Repertoires were generated with immunoSEQ multiplex PCR, while TCRdb's copy carries only in-frame clones and drops some. The table has roughly 720,000 clones, roughly 88% seen once. CDR3 length: 12 amino acids. Unmatched junction bases numbered 7, after V lost 5 bases and J lost 9 bases. Germline assignment: CDR1 SQVTM and CDR2 ANQGSEA. Sequencing used memory CD8+ T cells from PBMCs. Subset of the sample: CD45RO+ cells pooled with CCR7-negative TemRA cells. This clonotype originated in a man between 18 and 35 years old in good health. Some clones in this sample may be carry-over from other donors' samples. The chain has TRBV29-1 and TRBJ2-1; 7 bases fit TRBD2. The CDR3 spells CSVRSGGSEQFF. CDR3 nucleotides: TGCAGCGTTAGGTCGGGAGGCAGTGAGCAGTTCTTC.